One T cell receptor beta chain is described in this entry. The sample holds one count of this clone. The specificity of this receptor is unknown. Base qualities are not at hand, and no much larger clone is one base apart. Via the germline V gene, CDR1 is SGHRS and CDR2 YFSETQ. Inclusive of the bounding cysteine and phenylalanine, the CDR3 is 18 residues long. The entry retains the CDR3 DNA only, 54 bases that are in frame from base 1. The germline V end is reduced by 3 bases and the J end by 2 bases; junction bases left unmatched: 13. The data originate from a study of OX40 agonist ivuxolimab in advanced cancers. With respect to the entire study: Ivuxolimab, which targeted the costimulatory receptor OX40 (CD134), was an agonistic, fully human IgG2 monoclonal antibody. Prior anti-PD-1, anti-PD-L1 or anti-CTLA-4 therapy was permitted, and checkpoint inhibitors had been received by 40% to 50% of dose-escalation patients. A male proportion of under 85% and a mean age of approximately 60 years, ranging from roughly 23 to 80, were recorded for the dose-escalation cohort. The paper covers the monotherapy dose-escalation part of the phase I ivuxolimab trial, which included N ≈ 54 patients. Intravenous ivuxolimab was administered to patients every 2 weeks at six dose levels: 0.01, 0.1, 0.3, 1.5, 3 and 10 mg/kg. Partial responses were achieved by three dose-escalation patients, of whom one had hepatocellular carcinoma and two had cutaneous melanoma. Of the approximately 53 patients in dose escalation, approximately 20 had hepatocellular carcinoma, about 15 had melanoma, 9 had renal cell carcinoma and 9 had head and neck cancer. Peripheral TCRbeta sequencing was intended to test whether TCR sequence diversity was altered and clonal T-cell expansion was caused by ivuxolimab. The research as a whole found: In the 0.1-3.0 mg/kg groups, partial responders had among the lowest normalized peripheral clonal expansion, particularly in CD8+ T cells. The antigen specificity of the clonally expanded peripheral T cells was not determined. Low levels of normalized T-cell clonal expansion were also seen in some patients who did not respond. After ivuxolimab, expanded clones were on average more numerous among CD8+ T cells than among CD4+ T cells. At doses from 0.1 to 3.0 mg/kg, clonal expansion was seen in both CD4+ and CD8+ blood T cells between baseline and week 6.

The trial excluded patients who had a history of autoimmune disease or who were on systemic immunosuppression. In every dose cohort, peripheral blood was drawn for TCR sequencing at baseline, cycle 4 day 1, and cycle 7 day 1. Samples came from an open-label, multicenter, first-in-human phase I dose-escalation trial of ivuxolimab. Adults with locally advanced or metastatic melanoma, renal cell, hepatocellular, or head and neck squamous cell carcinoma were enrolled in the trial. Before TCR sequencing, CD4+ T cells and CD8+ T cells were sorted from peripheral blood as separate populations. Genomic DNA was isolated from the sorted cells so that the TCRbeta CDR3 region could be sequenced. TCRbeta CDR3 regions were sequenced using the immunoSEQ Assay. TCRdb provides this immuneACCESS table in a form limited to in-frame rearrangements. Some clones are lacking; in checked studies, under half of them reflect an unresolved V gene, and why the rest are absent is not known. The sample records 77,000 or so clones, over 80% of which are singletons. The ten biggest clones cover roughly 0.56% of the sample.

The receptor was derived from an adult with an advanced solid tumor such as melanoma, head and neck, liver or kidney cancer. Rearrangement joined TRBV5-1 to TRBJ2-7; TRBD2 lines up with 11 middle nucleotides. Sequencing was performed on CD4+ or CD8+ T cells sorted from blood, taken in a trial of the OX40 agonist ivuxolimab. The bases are TGCGCCAGCAGCTCCGCGACTAGCGGGACCCTACAGGCCTACGAGCAGTACTTC. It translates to CASSSATSGTLQAYEQYF.